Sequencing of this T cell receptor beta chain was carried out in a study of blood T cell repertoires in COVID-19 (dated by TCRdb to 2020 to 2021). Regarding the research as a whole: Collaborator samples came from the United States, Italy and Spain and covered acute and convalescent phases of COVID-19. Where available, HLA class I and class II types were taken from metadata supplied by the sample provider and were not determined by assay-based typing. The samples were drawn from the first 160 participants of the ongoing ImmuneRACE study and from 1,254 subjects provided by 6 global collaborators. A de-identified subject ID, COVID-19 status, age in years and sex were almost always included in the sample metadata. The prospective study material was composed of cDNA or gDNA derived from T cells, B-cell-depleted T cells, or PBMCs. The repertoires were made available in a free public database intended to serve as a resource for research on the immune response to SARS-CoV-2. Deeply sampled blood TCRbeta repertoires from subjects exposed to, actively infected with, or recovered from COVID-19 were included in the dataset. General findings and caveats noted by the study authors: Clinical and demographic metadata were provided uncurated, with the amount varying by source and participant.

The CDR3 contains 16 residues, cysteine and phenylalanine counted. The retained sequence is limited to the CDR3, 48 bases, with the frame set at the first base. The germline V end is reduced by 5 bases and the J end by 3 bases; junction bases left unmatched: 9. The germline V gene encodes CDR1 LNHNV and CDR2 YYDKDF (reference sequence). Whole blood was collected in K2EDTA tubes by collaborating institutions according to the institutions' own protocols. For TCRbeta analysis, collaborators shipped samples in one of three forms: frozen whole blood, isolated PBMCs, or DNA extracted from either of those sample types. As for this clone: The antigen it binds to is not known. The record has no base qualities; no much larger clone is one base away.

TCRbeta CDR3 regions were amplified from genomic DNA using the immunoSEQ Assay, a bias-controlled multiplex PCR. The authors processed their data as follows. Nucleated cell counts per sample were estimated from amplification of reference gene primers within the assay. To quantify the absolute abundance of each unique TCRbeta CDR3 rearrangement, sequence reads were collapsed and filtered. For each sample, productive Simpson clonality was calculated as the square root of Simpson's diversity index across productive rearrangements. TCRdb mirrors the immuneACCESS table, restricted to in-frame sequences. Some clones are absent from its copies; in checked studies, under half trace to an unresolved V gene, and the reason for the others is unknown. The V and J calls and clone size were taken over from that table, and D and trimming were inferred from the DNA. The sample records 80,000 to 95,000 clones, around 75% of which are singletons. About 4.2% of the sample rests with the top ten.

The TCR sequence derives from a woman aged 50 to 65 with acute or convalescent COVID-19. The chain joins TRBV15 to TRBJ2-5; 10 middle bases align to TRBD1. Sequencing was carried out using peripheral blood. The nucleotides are TGTGCCACCAGCGGACTAGGGGACAGGGGAAAAGAGACCCAGTACTTC. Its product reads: CATSGLGDRGKETQYF.